The 12 T cell receptor beta chains given below trace back to one sample, sequenced in a study of CD8 T cells in Susac syndrome. RNA, at about 0.5 to 1 ug, was reverse transcribed with random hexamers. In TCRdb, the immunoSEQ multiplex PCR reads were re-called with MiXCR into one record per CDR3 protein. The profile shows approximately 180,000 distinct CDR3 sequences, around 94% of them singletons. The sample was CD4+ T cells from PBMCs. Receptors were obtained from a human donor with Susac syndrome.

The chain joins TRBV28 to TRBJ1-2, with D unresolved. Trimming cost V 6 bases and J 0 bases, with 11 bases left between them. Per the germline V gene, CDR1 is MDHEN and CDR2 is SYDVKM. CDR3 length equals 14 residues. The CDR3 here is CASRASIANYGYTF. The CDR3 nucleotides are TGTGCCAGCAGAGCCTCCATAGCTAACTATGGCTACACCTTC.

This chain joins TRBV20-1 and TRBJ2-7, with a weak D call TRBD2 (6 bases). V shed 0 bases and J shed 5 bases, with 17 bases lying between them. Germline V gene sequence: CDR1 DFQATT, CDR2 SNEGSKA (reference sequence). The CDR3 contains 15 residues. The CDR3 loop reads CSARDGGQASNEQYF. Here the CDR3 DNA reads TGCAGTGCTAGAGACGGAGGGCAGGCCTCAAACGAGCAGTACTTC.

The chain is built from TRBV2 and TRBJ2-3; D is unclear. The CDR3 consists of 11 residues. With 6 bases removed from V and 2 bases from J, the gap between germline ends came to 3 bases. From germline, CDR1 is SNHLY and CDR2 FYNNEI. The CDR3 is CASRDTDTQYF. The CDR3, as DNA: TGTGCCAGCAGGGACACAGATACGCAGTATTTT.

This chain uses TRBV7-9 with TRBJ2-1; D is unclear. Trimming removed 1 base from V and 8 bases from J, with 12 bases in between. Germline CDR1 is SEHNR and CDR2 is FQNEAQ (reference sequence). The CDR3 extends over 14 amino acids. CDR3: CASSLGTAYHEQFF. The CDR3 DNA is TGTGCCAGCAGCTTAGGGACCGCATACCATGAGCAGTTCTTC.

This chain links TRBV12-3 or TRBV12-4 with TRBJ1-1, with a weak D call TRBD1 (6 bases). CDR3 length: 14 amino acids. V was cut by 4 bases and J by 1 base, with 10 bases left in between. The CDR3 is CASSSGTTNTEAFF. CDR3 bases: TGTGCCAGCAGTTCCGGGACAACGAACACTGAAGCTTTCTTT.

V usage is TRBV9 and J usage is TRBJ2-5, with D perhaps TRBD1 or TRBD2 (5 bases each). CDR3 size: 15 residues. V gave up 0 bases and J gave up 4 bases, with 13 bases separating them. CDR1 and CDR2 from the germline V gene are SGDLS and YYNGEE. CDR3 bases: TGTGCCAGCAGCGTAGCCACTGGGGACGTAGAGACCCAGTACTTC. This encodes CASSVATGDVETQYF.

The V and J genes are TRBV27 and TRBJ2-3; D might be TRBD1 or TRBD2, each matching 5 bases. This CDR3 is built from 14 residues. Germline V gene data show CDR1 as MNHEY and CDR2 as SMNVEV (reference sequence). Trimming cost V 6 bases and J 4 bases, with 14 bases left between them. Written as DNA, the CDR3 is TGTGCCAGCAGCCAAGGGTTGGGGGCAGATACGCAGTATTTT. This translates into CASSQGLGADTQYF.

The gene calls are TRBV5-1 and TRBJ2-3; 9 positions agree with TRBD1. The junction had 5 bases not matched to a gene; V was cut back by 0 bases and J by 0 bases. Germline lookup yields CDR1 SGHRS and CDR2 YFSETQ. The CDR3 totals 17 residues. The CDR3 nucleotides are TGCGCCAGCAGCTTGGTCCCACAGGGGGCGAGCACAGATACGCAGTATTTT. This sequence encodes CASSLVPQGASTDTQYF.

The chain employs TRBV20-1 and TRBJ2-7; D is perhaps TRBD2 (6 bases). Germline CDR1 and CDR2: DFQATT and SNEGSKA (reference sequence). This CDR3 is built from 14 residues. V was trimmed by 1 base and J by 7 bases, leaving 17 bases between them. CDR3 in DNA: TGCAGTGCTAGAGGGGGGGATAACTGGCGAGAGCAGTACTTC. It yields the protein CSARGGDNWREQYF.

In nucleotides, the CDR3 is TGCAGCGTTGAACCACGCAGGGTTGGTGGCACTGAAGCTTTCTTT. This sequence encodes CSVEPRRVGGTEAFF. The chain has TRBV29-1 and TRBJ1-1, with D perhaps TRBD1 (5 bases). Germline V gives CDR1 SQVTM, CDR2 ANQGSEA. There are 15 residues in the CDR3. V was pared by 2 bases and J by 4 bases, with 17 bases between. Full variable domain (rest looked up from reference TRBV29-1 and TRBJ1-1): SAVISQKPSRDICQRGTSLTIQCQVDSQVTMMFWYRQQPGQSLTLIATANQGSEATYESGFVIDKFPISRPNLTFSTLTVSNMSPEDSSIYLCSVEPRRVGGTEAFFGQGTRLTVV.

This sequence joins TRBV7-2 and TRBJ1-2, with TRBD1 matching over 12 bases. The CDR3 is 16 residues long. In germline, CDR1 is SGHTA, CDR2 FQGNSA. V lost 0 bases, J lost 8 bases, and 7 bases stayed unmatched. The CDR3 loop is CASSLAGQGAGIGYTF. CDR3 coding DNA: TGTGCCAGCAGCTTAGCGGGACAGGGGGCGGGAATAGGCTACACCTTC.

The rearrangement links TRBV7-2 to TRBJ2-3, with D possibly being TRBD1 (6 bases). Trimming removed 1 base at V and 0 bases at J, with 17 bases between. This CDR3 has 18 amino acids. The germline V gene has CDR1 SGHTA and CDR2 FQGNSA. The CDR3 here is CASSLGPRGSSSTDTQYF. CDR3 DNA sequence: TGTGCCAGCAGCTTAGGGCCCAGGGGCTCTTCTAGCACAGATACGCAGTATTTT. Variable domain in full (rest from reference TRBV7-2 and TRBJ2-3): GAGVSQSPSNKVTEKGKDVELRCDPISGHTALYWYRQSLGQGLEFLIYFQGNSAPDKSGLPSDRFSAERTGGSVSTLTIQRTQQEDSAVYLCASSLGPRGSSSTDTQYFGPGTRLTVL.